The 27 T cell receptor beta chains below all came from one sample that was sequenced in a study of blood T cell repertoires in COVID-19. Profiled with immunoSEQ multiplex PCR; TCRdb holds only in-frame clones, not every one. The sample lists 310,000 or so clones; roughly 86% were seen once. What was sequenced was peripheral blood. These receptors originate from a woman in her 30s who had recovered from COVID-19.

This chain joins TRBV11-2 and TRBJ2-7, with 10 nucleotides matching TRBD2. V shed 5 bases, J shed 1 base, and the junction held 5 bases outside the gene matches. The CDR3 has 15 residues. Germline V gene data show CDR1 as SGHAT and CDR2 as FQNNGV. CDR3 bases: TGTGCCAGCAGCGGAAGACTAGCGGGTTCCTACGAGCAGTACTTC. Translation: CASSGRLAGSYEQYF.

The chain couples TRBV4-1 to TRBJ2-3; tentative D call: TRBD2 (5 bases). CDR3 length: 16 amino acids. Trimming shortened V by 6 bases and J by 1 base, and 17 bases separated the two germline ends. Per germline, CDR1 MGHRA and CDR2 YSYEKL. Here the CDR3 DNA reads TGCGCCAGCAGGGGAGATGGATTCCGCGGCACAGATACGCAGTATTTT. Translation gives CASRGDGFRGTDTQYF.

The chain carries TRBV30 and TRBJ1-3, with a possible D match to TRBD1 (6 bases). V was trimmed by 2 bases and J by 0 bases, leaving 11 bases between them. CDR1 is GTSNPN, CDR2 SVGIG, per germline (reference sequence). This CDR3 has 15 amino acids. CDR3 residues: CAWSYTGISGNTIYF. CDR3 nucleotide sequence: TGTGCCTGGAGTTATACAGGGATCTCTGGAAACACCATATATTTT. The variable domain in full, completed from reference TRBV30 and TRBJ1-3, reads SQTIHQWPATLVQPVGSPLSLECTVEGTSNPNLYWYRQAAGRGLQLLFYSVGIGQISSEVPQNLSASRPQDRQFILSSKKLLLSDSGFYLCAWSYTGISGNTIYFGEGSWLTVV.

The rearrangement links TRBV19 to TRBJ1-5, with D uncertain. This CDR3 is built from 11 residues. In germline, CDR1 is LNHDA, CDR2 SQIVND (reference sequence). V gave up 8 bases and J gave up 2 bases, with 4 bases separating them. The CDR3 spells CASCGNQPQHF. CDR3 sequence (DNA): TGTGCCAGTTGCGGCAATCAGCCCCAGCATTTT.

This clone was seen only a few times. V usage is TRBV18 and J usage is TRBJ1-2, with a weak D call TRBD1 (5 bases). The V end lost 0 bases, the J end lost 0 bases, and 8 bases lay between the germline ends. Germline V gene sequence: CDR1 KGHSH, CDR2 LQKENI. The CDR3 sequence is 15 residues long. DNA for the CDR3: TGTGCCAGCTCACCACCGGGGGGAGCTAACTATGGCTACACCTTC. This gives the protein CASSPPGGANYGYTF.

The chain carries TRBV5-6 and TRBJ1-1, with TRBD1 matching 7 bases. Per the germline V gene, CDR1 is SGHDT and CDR2 is YYEEEE. J was trimmed by 6 bases and V by 4 bases; bases with no gene match: 9. The CDR3 runs to 14 residues. CDR3 nucleotides: TGTGCCAGCAGCGAGGAAACAGGGGTCGCTGAAGCTTTCTTT. It is translated as CASSEETGVAEAFF.

V gene TRBV7-9 combines with J gene TRBJ1-1; 7 nucleotides match TRBD1. Unmatched junction bases numbered 3, after V lost 2 bases and J lost 6 bases. CDR1 is SEHNR and CDR2 is FQNEAQ in the germline V gene (reference sequence). The CDR3 sequence is 13 residues long. The CDR3 reads CASSLPGTAEAFF. The DNA for the CDR3 is TGTGCCAGCAGCTTACCTGGGACAGCTGAAGCTTTCTTT.

The genes are TRBV7-2 and TRBJ1-2; D not certain. This CDR3 is 12 amino acids long. V dropped 1 base and J dropped 8 bases, with 8 bases sitting between them. Germline loops: CDR1 SGHTA, CDR2 FQGNSA. CDR3 in DNA: TGTGCCAGCAGCTTAGAACAGTACGGCTACACCTTC. It is translated as CASSLEQYGYTF.

The V gene is TRBV6-2 or TRBV6-3, the J gene TRBJ2-2; 9 nucleotides agree with TRBD1. Germline V gene data show CDR1 as MNHEY and CDR2 as SVGEGT. After removal of 6 bases from V and 2 bases from J, the junction contained 7 bases not matched to a gene. The CDR3 runs 16 residues. CDR3 loop: CASSRGTGINTGELFF. The DNA for the CDR3 is TGTGCCAGCAGCCGAGGGACAGGGATCAACACCGGGGAGCTGTTTTTT.

The rearrangement links TRBV19 to TRBJ1-6; 9 positions match TRBD1. The CDR3 runs to 16 residues. V shed 3 bases and J 9 bases; nucleotides not matched to a gene: 9. Germline V gene data show CDR1 as LNHDA and CDR2 as SQIVND (reference sequence). In nucleotides, the CDR3 is TGTGCCAGTAGTATCGACGGGACAGGGAGTAGTTCACCCCTCCACTTT. Amino acids: CASSIDGTGSSSPLHF.

V usage is TRBV5-1 and J usage is TRBJ1-1; D remains unclear. V was pared by 0 bases and J by 0 bases, with 9 bases between. The CDR3 sequence is 15 residues long. The germline CDR1 and CDR2 sequences are SGHRS and YFSETQ. The CDR3 nucleotides read TGCGCCAGCAGCTTGGGTCACATGTTGAACACTGAAGCTTTCTTT. This sequence encodes CASSLGHMLNTEAFF.

The rearrangement uses TRBV9 and TRBJ2-1; D possibly corresponds to TRBD2 (7 bases). Germline CDR1 reads SGDLS; CDR2 reads YYNGEE. Trimming cost V 0 bases and J 10 bases, with 11 bases left between them. The CDR3 sequence is 13 residues long. The CDR3 nucleotides read TGTGCCAGCAGCGTAGACAGGGAGGGGGAGCAGTTCTTC. Amino acid sequence: CASSVDREGEQFF.

The J gene is TRBJ2-1, the V gene TRBV12-5; TRBD2 agrees at 14 bases. Germline V CDR1 and CDR2: LGHNT, FRNRAP. The CDR3 loop spans 20 amino acids. V was clipped by 2 bases and J by 0 bases; unmatched bases: 9. CDR3 sequence reads: CASGLISGLAGGSSYNEQFF. The CDR3, as DNA: TGTGCTAGTGGTTTGATATCAGGACTAGCGGGAGGTAGCTCCTACAATGAGCAGTTCTTC. The full variable domain, its missing parts supplied by reference TRBV12-5 and TRBJ2-1, is DARVTQTPRHKVTEMGQEVTMRCQPILGHNTVFWYRQTMMQGLELLAYFRNRAPLDDSGMPKDRFSAEMPDATLATLKIQPSEPRDSAVYFCASGLISGLAGGSSYNEQFFGPGTRLTVL.

The chain recombines TRBV6-5 with TRBJ2-7, with TRBD2 as a possible D gene (6 bases). Germline CDR1 is MNHEY and CDR2 is SVGAGI. Trimming shortened V by 5 bases and J by 1 base, and 9 bases separated the two germline ends. The CDR3 contains 13 residues. The CDR3 loop is CASSLTSSYEQYF. DNA of the CDR3: TGTGCCAGCAGTCTGACTAGTTCCTACGAGCAGTACTTC.

The chain links TRBV12-3 or TRBV12-4 to TRBJ2-7, with TRBD1 matching 8 bases. Unmatched junction bases numbered 10, after V lost 6 bases and J lost 12 bases. The CDR3 sequence is 12 residues long. In DNA, the CDR3 is TGTGCCAGCAGCCCAGGGGCCGGGACAGGGTACTTC. Its translation is CASSPGAGTGYF.

This chain links TRBV27 with TRBJ2-1; possibly TRBD2 for D (5 bases). The germline gives CDR1 MNHEY, CDR2 SMNVEV (reference sequence). This CDR3 spans 18 amino acids. Trimming shortened V by 3 bases and J by 4 bases, and 22 bases separated the two germline ends. The CDR3 spells CASSFGGLTSRGYNEQFF. The CDR3 coding sequence is TGTGCCAGCAGTTTTGGCGGGTTAACCTCCCGAGGGTACAATGAGCAGTTCTTC.

The V call is TRBV24-1, the J call TRBJ1-2; no firm D call. The CDR3 runs 13 residues. From germline, CDR1 is KGHDR and CDR2 SFDVKD. Trimming pared 4 bases from V and 2 bases from J, leaving 7 bases between. The CDR3 DNA follows: TGTGCCACCAGTGAGGCTCAGAACTATGGCTACACCTTC. This gives the protein CATSEAQNYGYTF.

This clone was seen a single time. The rearrangement links TRBV27 to TRBJ2-1, with TRBD2 identical over 10 bases. With 4 bases clipped from V and 5 bases from J, the junction kept 5 bases outside the gene matches. Germline V gene sequence: CDR1 MNHEY, CDR2 SMNVEV (reference sequence). The CDR3 has 15 amino acids. The DNA for the CDR3 is TGTGCCAGCAGTTCAACTAGCGGGGAGGACAATGAGCAGTTCTTC. It is translated as CASSSTSGEDNEQFF.

The chain links TRBV11-3 to TRBJ2-2; D ambiguous. The germline gives CDR1 SGHNT, CDR2 YENEEA. Between the trimmed V and J ends, which lost 3 bases and 1 base, there was a span of 6 bases. The CDR3 totals 14 residues. The CDR3: CASSFLGNTGELFF. As DNA, the CDR3 is TGTGCCAGCAGCTTTCTCGGGAACACCGGGGAGCTGTTTTTT.

This sequence joins TRBV7-9 and TRBJ2-3; the D is unclear. This CDR3 has 15 residues. Trimming stripped 2 bases from V and 2 bases from J, with 11 bases between. Germline loops: CDR1 SEHNR, CDR2 FQNEAQ (reference sequence). The CDR3 DNA reads as TGTGCCAGCAGCTTACAATCCGACTTCACAGATACGCAGTATTTT. This encodes CASSLQSDFTDTQYF.

This chain's CDR3 is CASSSWPRGGLYGYTF. CDR3 in DNA: TGTGCCAGCAGCTCCTGGCCACGTGGGGGCCTCTATGGCTACACCTTC. This chain connects TRBV5-6 to TRBJ1-2, with a possible D match to TRBD1 (6 bases). The CDR3 has 16 amino acids. Trimming left V 3 bases short and J 4 bases short, with 19 bases between. Per germline, CDR1 SGHDT and CDR2 YYEEEE.

This clone came up a few times. The chain combines TRBV7-9 with TRBJ2-7; D remains unclear. The CDR3 is 15 amino acids. CDR1 and CDR2 from the germline V gene are SEHNR and FQNEAQ (reference sequence). V lost 5 bases, J lost 3 bases, and 17 bases lay in between. CDR3 in DNA: TGTGCCAGCAGCCTACAGCTCTCTGGCAGCTACGAGCAGTACTTC. Residues: CASSLQLSGSYEQYF.

The rearrangement links TRBV3-1 (or the pseudogene TRBV3-2) to TRBJ1-6, with D uncertain. This CDR3 region has 11 residues. Trimming stripped 3 bases from V and 16 bases from J, with 10 bases between. Germline-derived CDR1 and CDR2 are LGHDT and YNNKEL (reference sequence). CDR3 in DNA: TGTGCCAGCAGCCAGGCAGCACAGCTCCACTTT. Encoded protein: CASSQAAQLHF.

The chain has TRBV19 and TRBJ2-1; maybe TRBD2 (6 bases). CDR1 LNHDA and CDR2 SQIVND come from the germline V gene (reference sequence). The germline V and J ends were trimmed by 4 bases and 8 bases, with 15 bases remaining between them. The CDR3 has 14 residues. In nucleotides, the CDR3 is TGTGCCAGTAGTACCGGGACTCCCCCCCATGAGCAGTTCTTC. Protein sequence: CASSTGTPPHEQFF.

The chain uses TRBV6-4 and TRBJ1-2; 9 nucleotides agree with TRBD1. CDR1 and CDR2 (germline): MRHNA, SNTAGT. The CDR3 contains 15 residues. V lost 6 bases and J lost 4; bases outside the gene matches: 9. The CDR3 DNA is TGTGCCAGCAGCTCGAATGCGGGACAGGGCTATGGCTACACCTTC. This encodes CASSSNAGQGYGYTF.

CDR3 nucleotide sequence: TGTGCCAGCAGTTACTCGATCCAGGGGCTCTACAATGAGCAGTTCTTC. Amino acids: CASSYSIQGLYNEQFF. The rearrangement joins TRBV6-6 to TRBJ2-1, with D possibly TRBD1 on 6 matching bases. This CDR3 has 16 residues. Trimming pared 0 bases from V and 3 bases from J, leaving 12 bases between. Germline V gives CDR1 MNHNY, CDR2 SVGAGI (reference sequence).

V and J are TRBV11-1 and TRBJ2-7; 8 bases align to TRBD1. Germline V gene data show CDR1 as SGHAT and CDR2 as FQDESV (reference sequence). Trimming at V came to 2 bases and at J to 6 bases, leaving 6 bases not matched to a gene. The CDR3 has 14 amino acids. CDR3 nucleotides: TGTGCCAGCAGCTTACCGGGACAGGTGGCCGAGCAGTACTTC. The encoded protein is CASSLPGQVAEQYF.